This T cell receptor (beta chain) was retrieved from a study of blood T cell repertoires in COVID-19. Study context: COVID-19 samples from acute and convalescent phases originated in the United States, Italy and Spain. PBMCs, B-cell-depleted T cells, or T cells were the source of the cDNA or gDNA that made up the material.

In the source study's methods: Estimation of nucleated cell counts relied on the amplification of reference gene primers. Some clones are missing from TCRdb's copy, which holds only in-frame ones; the method was immunoSEQ multiplex PCR. Clone size and V and J calls were adopted from that table, with D and trimming inferred from the DNA. Here the sample spans 250,000 to 350,000 clones, 70% to 90% being singletons. The germline V gene has CDR1 ENHRY and CDR2 SYGVKD. After removal of 0 bases from V and 3 bases from J, the junction contained 2 bases not matched to a gene. The CDR3 sequence is 15 residues long.

The rearrangement joins TRBV10-3 to TRBJ2-3; 8 bases agree with TRBD2. This receptor was identified in a woman under 40 who had recovered from COVID-19. The sequenced material came from peripheral blood. CDR3 DNA sequence: TGTGCCATCAGTGAGTCGAGCGGGGGAACAGATACGCAGTATTTT. Amino acid sequence: CAISESSGGTDTQYF.